This T cell receptor beta chain was sequenced during a study of technical replicates of blood from a handful of donors. CDR3 length: 14 amino acids. Germline V gene lookup returns CDR1 SQVTM and CDR2 ANQGSEA. Trimming cost V 7 bases and J 0 bases; bases outside gene matches: 9. The assay was immunoSEQ multiplex PCR, and TCRdb's table has in-frame clones only and misses some. The sample records around 79,000 clones, 75% to 95% being singletons. Sequencing used T cells isolated from PBMCs. This chain connects TRBV29-1 to TRBJ2-7; 7 nucleotides align to TRBD1. The TCR was taken from a human donor in good health. Some clones in this sample may be carry-over from other donors' samples. CDR3 amino acids: CSAEGGSTSYEQYF. The DNA for the CDR3 is TGCAGCGCAGAAGGGGGCTCTACCTCCTACGAGCAGTACTTC.